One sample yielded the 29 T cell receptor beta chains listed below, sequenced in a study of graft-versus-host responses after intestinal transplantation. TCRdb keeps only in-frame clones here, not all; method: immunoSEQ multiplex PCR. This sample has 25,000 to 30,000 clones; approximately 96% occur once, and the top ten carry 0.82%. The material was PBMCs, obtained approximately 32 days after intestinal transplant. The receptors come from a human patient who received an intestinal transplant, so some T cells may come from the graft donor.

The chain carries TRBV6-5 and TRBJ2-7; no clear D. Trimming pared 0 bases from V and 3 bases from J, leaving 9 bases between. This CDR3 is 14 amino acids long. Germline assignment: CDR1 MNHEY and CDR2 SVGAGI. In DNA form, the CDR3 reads TGTGCCAGCAGTTACTCGAAGGGAAACTACGAGCAGTACTTC. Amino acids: CASSYSKGNYEQYF.

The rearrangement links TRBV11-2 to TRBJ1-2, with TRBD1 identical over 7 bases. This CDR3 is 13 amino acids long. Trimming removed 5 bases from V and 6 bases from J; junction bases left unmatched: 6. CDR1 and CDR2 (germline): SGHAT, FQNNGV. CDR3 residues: CASSLGQANGYTF. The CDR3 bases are TGTGCCAGCAGCCTCGGACAGGCTAATGGCTACACCTTC. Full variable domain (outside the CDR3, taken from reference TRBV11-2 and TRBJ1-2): EAGVAQSPRYKIIEKRQSVAFWCNPISGHATLYWYQQILGQGPKLLIQFQNNGVVDDSQLPKDRFSAERLKGVDSTLKIQPAKLEDSAVYLCASSLGQANGYTFGSGTRLTVV.

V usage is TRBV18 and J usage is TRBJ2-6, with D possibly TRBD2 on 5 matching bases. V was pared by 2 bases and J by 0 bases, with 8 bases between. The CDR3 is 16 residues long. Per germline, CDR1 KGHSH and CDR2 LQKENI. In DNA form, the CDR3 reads TGTGCCAGCTCACCAGGACTTTACTCTGGGGCCAACGTCCTGACTTTC. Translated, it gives CASSPGLYSGANVLTF.

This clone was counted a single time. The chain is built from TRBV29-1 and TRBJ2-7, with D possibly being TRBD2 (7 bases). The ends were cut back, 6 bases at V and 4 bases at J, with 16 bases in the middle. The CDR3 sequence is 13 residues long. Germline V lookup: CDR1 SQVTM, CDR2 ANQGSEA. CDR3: CSVETGRGYEQYF. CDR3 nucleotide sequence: TGCAGCGTCGAAACAGGGAGGGGTTACGAGCAGTACTTC.

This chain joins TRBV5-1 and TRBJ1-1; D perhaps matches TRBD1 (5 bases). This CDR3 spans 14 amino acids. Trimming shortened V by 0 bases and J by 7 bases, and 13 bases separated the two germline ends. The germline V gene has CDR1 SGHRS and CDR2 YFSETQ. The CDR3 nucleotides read TGCGCCAGCAGCTTGGTCGGGGGTGAGGATGAAGCTTTCTTT. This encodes CASSLVGGEDEAFF.

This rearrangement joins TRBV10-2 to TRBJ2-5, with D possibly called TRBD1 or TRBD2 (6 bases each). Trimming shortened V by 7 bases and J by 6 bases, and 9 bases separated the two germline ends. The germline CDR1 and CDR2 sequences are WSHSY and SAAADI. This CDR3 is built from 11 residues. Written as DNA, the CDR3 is TGCGCCAGCACGGGGGACAAGACCCAGTACTTC. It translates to CASTGDKTQYF.

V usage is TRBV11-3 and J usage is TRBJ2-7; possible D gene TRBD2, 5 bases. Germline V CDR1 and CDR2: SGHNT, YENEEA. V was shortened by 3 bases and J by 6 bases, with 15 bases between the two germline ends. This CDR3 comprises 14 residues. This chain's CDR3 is CASSFADGAGEQYF. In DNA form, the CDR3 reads TGTGCCAGCAGCTTTGCCGACGGCGCGGGCGAGCAGTACTTC. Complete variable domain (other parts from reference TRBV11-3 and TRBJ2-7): EAGVVQSPRYKIIEKKQPVAFWCNPISGHNTLYWYLQNLGQGPELLIRYENEEAVDDSQLPKDRFSAERLKGVDSTLKIQPAELGDSAVYLCASSFADGAGEQYFGPGTRLTVT.

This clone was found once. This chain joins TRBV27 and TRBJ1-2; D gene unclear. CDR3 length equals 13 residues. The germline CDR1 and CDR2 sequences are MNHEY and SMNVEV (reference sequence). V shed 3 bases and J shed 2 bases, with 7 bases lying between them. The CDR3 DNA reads TGTGCCAGCAGTTTCGGCGAGAACTATGGCTACACCTTC. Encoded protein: CASSFGENYGYTF.

The CDR3 DNA is TGTGCCAGCAGCTTAGGGGGAACGAACACCGGGGAGCTGTTTTTT. This gives the protein CASSLGGTNTGELFF. This chain links TRBV7-9 with TRBJ2-2; D ambiguous. The CDR3 totals 15 residues. Trimming cost V 1 base and J 0 bases, with 6 bases left between them. Germline V gives CDR1 SEHNR, CDR2 FQNEAQ (reference sequence).

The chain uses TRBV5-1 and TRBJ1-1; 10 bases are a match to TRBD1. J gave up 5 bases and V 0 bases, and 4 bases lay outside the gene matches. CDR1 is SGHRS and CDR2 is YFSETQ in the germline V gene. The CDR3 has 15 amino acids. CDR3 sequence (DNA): TGCGCCAGCAGCTTGGGGGACAGGGGTTTTACTGAAGCTTTCTTT. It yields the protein CASSLGDRGFTEAFF.

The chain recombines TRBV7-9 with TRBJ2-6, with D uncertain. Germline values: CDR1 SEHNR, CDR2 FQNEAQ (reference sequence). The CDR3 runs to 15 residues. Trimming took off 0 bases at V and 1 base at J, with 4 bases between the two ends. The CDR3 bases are TGTGCCAGCAGCTTAGCGGGGTCTGGGGCCAACGTCCTGACTTTC. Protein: CASSLAGSGANVLTF. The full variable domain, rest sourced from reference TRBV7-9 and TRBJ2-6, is DTGVSQNPRHKITKRGQNVTFRCDPISEHNRLYWYRQTLGQGPEFLTYFQNEAQLEKSRLLSDRFSAERPKGSFSTLEIQRTEQGDSAMYLCASSLAGSGANVLTFGAGSRLTVL.

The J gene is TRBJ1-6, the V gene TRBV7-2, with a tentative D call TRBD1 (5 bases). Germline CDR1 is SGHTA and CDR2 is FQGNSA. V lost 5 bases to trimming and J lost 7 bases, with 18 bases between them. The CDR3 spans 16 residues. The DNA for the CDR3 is TGTGCCAGCAGCCCCGGGAGGGACGGGAAAAATTCACCCCTCCACTTT. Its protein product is CASSPGRDGKNSPLHF. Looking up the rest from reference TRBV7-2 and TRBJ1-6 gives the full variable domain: GAGVSQSPSNKVTEKGKDVELRCDPISGHTALYWYRQSLGQGLEFLIYFQGNSAPDKSGLPSDRFSAERTGGSVSTLTIQRTQQEDSAVYLCASSPGRDGKNSPLHFGNGTRLTVT.

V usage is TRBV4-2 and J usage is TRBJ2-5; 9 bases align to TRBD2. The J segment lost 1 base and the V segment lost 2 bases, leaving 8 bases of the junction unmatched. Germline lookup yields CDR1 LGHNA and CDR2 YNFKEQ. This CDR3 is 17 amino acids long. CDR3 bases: TGTGCCAGCAGCCAACTTACCAGCGGGGGGCGCCAAGAGACCCAGTACTTC. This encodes CASSQLTSGGRQETQYF.

This CDR3 reads CASTPGGTNYQETQYF. The CDR3 coding sequence is TGTGCCAGCACCCCTGGCGGGACCAACTACCAAGAGACCCAGTACTTC. The genes are TRBV28 and TRBJ2-5; D is possibly TRBD2 (6 bases). CDR1 is MDHEN, CDR2 SYDVKM, per germline. Trimming stripped 7 bases from V and 0 bases from J, with 18 bases between. There are 16 residues in the CDR3.

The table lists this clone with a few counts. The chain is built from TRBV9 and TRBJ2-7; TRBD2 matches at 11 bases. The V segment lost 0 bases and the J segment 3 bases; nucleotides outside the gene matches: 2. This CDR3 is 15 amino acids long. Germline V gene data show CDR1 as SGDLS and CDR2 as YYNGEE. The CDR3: CASSVDTSGSYEQYF. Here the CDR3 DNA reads TGTGCCAGCAGCGTAGACACTAGCGGGAGCTACGAGCAGTACTTC.

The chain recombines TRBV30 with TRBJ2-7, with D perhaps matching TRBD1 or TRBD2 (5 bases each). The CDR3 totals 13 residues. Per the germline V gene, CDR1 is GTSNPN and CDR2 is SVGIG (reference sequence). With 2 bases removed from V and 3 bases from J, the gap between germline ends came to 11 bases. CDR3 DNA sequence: TGTGCCTGGAGTTTTACAGGAGGCTACGAGCAGTACTTC. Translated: CAWSFTGGYEQYF.

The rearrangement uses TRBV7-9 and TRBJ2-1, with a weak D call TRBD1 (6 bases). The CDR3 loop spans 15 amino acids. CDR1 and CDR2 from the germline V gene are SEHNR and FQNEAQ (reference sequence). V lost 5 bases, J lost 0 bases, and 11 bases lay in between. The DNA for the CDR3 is TGTGCCAGCAGCCCTCAGGGGAGCTCCTACAATGAGCAGTTCTTC. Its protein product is CASSPQGSSYNEQFF.

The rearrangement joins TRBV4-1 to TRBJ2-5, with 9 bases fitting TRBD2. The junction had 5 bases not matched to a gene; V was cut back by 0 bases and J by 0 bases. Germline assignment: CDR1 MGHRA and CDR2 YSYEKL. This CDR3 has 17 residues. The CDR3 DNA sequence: TGCGCCAGCAGCCAAGATGCGGGAGGGTCATACCAAGAGACCCAGTACTTC. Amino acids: CASSQDAGGSYQETQYF.

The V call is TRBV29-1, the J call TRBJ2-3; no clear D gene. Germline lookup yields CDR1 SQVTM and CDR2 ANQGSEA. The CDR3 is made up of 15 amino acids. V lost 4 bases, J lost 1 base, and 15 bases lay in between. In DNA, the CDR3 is TGCAGCGTTGGTAGGGCCACCGATGGCACAGATACGCAGTATTTT. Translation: CSVGRATDGTDTQYF.

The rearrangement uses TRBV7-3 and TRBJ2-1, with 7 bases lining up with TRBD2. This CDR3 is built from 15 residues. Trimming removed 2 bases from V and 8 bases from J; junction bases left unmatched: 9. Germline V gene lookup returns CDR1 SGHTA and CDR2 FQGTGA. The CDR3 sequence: CASSLGASGRDEQFF. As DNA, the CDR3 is TGTGCCAGCAGCTTAGGGGCTAGCGGACGGGATGAGCAGTTCTTC. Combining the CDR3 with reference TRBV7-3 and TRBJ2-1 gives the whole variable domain GAGVSQTPSNKVTEKGKYVELRCDPISGHTALYWYRQSLGQGPEFLIYFQGTGAADDSGLPNDRFFAVRPEGSVSTLKIQRTERGDSAVYLCASSLGASGRDEQFFGPGTRLTVL.

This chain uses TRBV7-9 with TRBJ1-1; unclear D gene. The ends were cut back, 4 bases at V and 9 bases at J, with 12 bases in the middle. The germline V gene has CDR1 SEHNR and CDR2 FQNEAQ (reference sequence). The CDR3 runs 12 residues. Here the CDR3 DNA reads TGTGCCAGCAGCTCCCGGGCCCAAAAAGCTTTCTTT. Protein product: CASSSRAQKAFF.

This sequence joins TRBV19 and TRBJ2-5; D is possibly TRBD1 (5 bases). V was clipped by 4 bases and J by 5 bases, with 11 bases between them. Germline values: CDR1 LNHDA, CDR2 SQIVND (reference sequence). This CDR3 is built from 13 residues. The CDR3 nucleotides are TGTGCCAGTAGTAATCAGGGTGCGGAGACCCAGTACTTC. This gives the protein CASSNQGAETQYF. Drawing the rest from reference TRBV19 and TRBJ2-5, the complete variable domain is DGGITQSPKYLFRKEGQNVTLSCEQNLNHDAMYWYRQDPGQGLRLIYYSQIVNDFQKGDIAEGYSVSREKKESFPLTVTSAQKNPTAFYLCASSNQGAETQYFGPGTRLLVL.

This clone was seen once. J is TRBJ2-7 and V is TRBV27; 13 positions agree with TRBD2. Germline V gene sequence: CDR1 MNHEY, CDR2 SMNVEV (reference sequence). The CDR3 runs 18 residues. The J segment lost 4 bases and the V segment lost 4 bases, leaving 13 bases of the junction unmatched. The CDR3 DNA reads TGTGCCAGCAGTTCGCGCCTCACTAGCGGGAGGGCCAGTTACGAGCAGTACTTC. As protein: CASSSRLTSGRASYEQYF.

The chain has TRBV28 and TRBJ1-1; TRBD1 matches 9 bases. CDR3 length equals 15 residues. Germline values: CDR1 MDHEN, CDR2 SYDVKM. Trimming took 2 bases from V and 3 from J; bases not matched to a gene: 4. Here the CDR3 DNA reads TGTGCCAGCAGTTTAAGGGACAGGGCGGACACTGAAGCTTTCTTT. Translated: CASSLRDRADTEAFF.

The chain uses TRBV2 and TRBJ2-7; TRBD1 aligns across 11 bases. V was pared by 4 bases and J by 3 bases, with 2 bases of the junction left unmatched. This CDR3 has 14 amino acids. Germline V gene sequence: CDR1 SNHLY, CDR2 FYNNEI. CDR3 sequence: CASSGGTGGYEQYF. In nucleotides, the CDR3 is TGTGCCAGCAGTGGAGGGACAGGGGGCTACGAGCAGTACTTC.

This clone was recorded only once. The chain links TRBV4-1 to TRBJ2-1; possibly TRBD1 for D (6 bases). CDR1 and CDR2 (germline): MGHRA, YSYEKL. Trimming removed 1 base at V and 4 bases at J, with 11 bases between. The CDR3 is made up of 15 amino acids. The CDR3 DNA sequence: TGCGCCAGCAGCCAAGGCTACACAGGGTACAATGAGCAGTTCTTC. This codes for CASSQGYTGYNEQFF.

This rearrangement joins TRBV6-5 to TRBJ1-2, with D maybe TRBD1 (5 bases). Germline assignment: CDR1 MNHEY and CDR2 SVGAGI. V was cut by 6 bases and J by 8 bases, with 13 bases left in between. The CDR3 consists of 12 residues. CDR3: CASSLPGKGYTF. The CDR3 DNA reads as TGTGCCAGCAGCTTACCAGGGAAAGGCTACACCTTC.

This CDR3 is CASSLVPDLDYEQYF. The CDR3 DNA is TGTGCCAGCAGCTTGGTCCCGGATCTTGATTACGAGCAGTACTTC. J is TRBJ2-7 and V is TRBV7-9, with D unresolved. There are 15 residues in the CDR3. In germline, CDR1 is SEHNR, CDR2 FQNEAQ (reference sequence). Trimming left V 3 bases short and J 4 bases short, with 16 bases between.

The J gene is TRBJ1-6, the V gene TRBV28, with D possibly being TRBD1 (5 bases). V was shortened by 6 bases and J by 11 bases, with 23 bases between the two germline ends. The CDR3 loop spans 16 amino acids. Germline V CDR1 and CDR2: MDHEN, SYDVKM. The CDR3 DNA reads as TGTGCCAGCAGCCAATACCGGGACGGGGGTTTAGCACCCCTCCACTTT. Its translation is CASSQYRDGGLAPLHF.